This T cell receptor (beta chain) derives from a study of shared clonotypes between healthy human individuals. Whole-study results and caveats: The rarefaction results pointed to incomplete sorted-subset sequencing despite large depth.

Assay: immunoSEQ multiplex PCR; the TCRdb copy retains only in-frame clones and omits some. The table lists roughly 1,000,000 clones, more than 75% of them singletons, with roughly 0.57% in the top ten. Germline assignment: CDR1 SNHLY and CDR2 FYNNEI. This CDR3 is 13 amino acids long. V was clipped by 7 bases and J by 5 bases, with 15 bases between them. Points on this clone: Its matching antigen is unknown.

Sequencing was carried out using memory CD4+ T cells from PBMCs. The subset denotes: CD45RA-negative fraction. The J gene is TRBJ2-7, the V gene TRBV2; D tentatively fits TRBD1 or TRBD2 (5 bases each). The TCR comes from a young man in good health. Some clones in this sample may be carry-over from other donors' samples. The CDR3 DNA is TGTGCCAGCAACCGGGACCTTGGCGACGAGCAGTACTTC. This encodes CASNRDLGDEQYF.